One sample yielded the 2 T cell receptor beta chains listed below, sequenced in a study of T cells in Graves' hyperthyroidism and ophthalmopathy. TCR beta CDR3 regions were amplified from RNA. The TCR CDR3 first-round RT-PCR relied on the HTBI primer set. Each CDR3 protein is one row after TCRdb ran MiXCR on the multiplex PCR reads. The repertoire holds some 300,000 distinct CDR3 sequences, roughly an eighth seen once, with 7% to 9% in the top ten. The sequencing sample was made of blood. These receptors were obtained from a woman aged 40 to 50 with Graves' hyperthyroidism.

This clonotype was picked up a small number of times. The chain uses TRBV5-1 and TRBJ2-7; TRBD1 matches 7 bases. This CDR3 region has 14 residues. V dropped 4 bases and J dropped 5; count of bases not matched to a gene: 9. Germline lookup yields CDR1 SGHRS and CDR2 YFSETQ. CDR3 DNA: TGCGCCAGCAGCGAACAGGGGTTGTTCGACGAGCAGTACTTC. Its translation is CASSEQGLFDEQYF.

This clonotype was recorded many times. This chain uses TRBV28 with TRBJ1-1; D ambiguous. This CDR3 region has 14 residues. Germline V lookup: CDR1 MDHEN, CDR2 SYDVKM. Trimming stripped 2 bases from V and 1 base from J, with 8 bases between. The CDR3 nucleotides read TGTGCCAGCAGTTTAGGGAGGGAGAACACTGAAGCTTTCTTT. As protein: CASSLGRENTEAFF.